This T cell receptor beta chain emerged from a study of shared clonotypes between healthy human individuals. This clone was recorded only once. Other DNA sequences in the same sample also yield this CDR3. This CDR3 comprises 14 residues. Germline V lookup: CDR1 MNHEY, CDR2 SVGAGI. The ends were cut back, 0 bases at V and 4 bases at J, with 9 bases in the middle. Assay used: immunoSEQ multiplex PCR; TCRdb lists only in-frame clones, some missing. Of just over 2,000,000 clones listed, approximately 95% are singletons. This TCR derives from a young man in good health. The chain recombines TRBV6-5 with TRBJ1-2; a weak D match, TRBD1 (6 bases). What was sequenced was naive CD4+ T cells sorted from blood. The subset here: CD45RA+ positively selected. The CDR3 nucleotides read TGTGCCAGCAGTTACTCGAGGACAGCCTATGGCTACACCTTC. Translated: CASSYSRTAYGYTF.